These 26 T cell receptor beta chains were all obtained from the same sample, sequenced in a study of T cell changes during pregnancy in multiple sclerosis. Method: immunoSEQ multiplex PCR; TCRdb's copy keeps in-frame clones and lacks some. This sample has tens of thousands of clones, with roughly 93% found just once. Here the sequenced sample was peripheral blood, taken in the second trimester of pregnancy. The receptors here all came from a female donor with multiple sclerosis, enrolled in a pregnancy study.

The V call is TRBV6-5, the J call TRBJ1-4, with TRBD1 matching 7 bases. The germline CDR1 and CDR2 sequences are MNHEY and SVGAGI. The ends lost 6 bases at V and 6 bases at J; junction bases unmatched: 10. CDR3 length equals 15 residues. CDR3 nucleotides: TGTGCCAGCAGCACTTCACAGGGGCGGCATGAAAAACTGTTTTTT. The encoded protein is CASSTSQGRHEKLFF.

The V call is TRBV5-1, the J call TRBJ2-7, with 8 bases that match TRBD1. The CDR3 sequence is 14 residues long. The V gene's germline CDR1 is SGHRS and CDR2 YFSETQ. Trimming cost V 4 bases and J 5 bases; bases outside gene matches: 8. The CDR3 region has the DNA TGCGCCAGCAGCATTGGACAGGGAGTGAACGAGCAGTACTTC. Its translation: CASSIGQGVNEQYF.

In DNA form, the CDR3 reads TGCGCCAGCAGCTTGGAAGCAGGGCTGAGCTCTGGGGCCAACGTCCTGACTTTC. Translation: CASSLEAGLSSGANVLTF. The J gene is TRBJ2-6, the V gene TRBV5-1; maybe TRBD1 (5 bases). With 0 bases removed from V and 0 bases from J, the gap between germline ends came to 13 bases. The CDR3 extends over 18 amino acids. Germline CDR1 SGHRS, CDR2 YFSETQ.

The table lists this clone with a count of one. The chain couples TRBV9 to TRBJ1-1, with 10 bases aligning to TRBD1. J was trimmed by 3 bases and V by 4 bases; bases with no gene match: 6. From germline, CDR1 is SGDLS and CDR2 YYNGEE. The CDR3 is 15 residues long. The CDR3 region is CASSPRTGGDTEAFF. CDR3 bases: TGTGCCAGCAGCCCCCGGACAGGGGGGGACACTGAAGCTTTCTTT.

This sequence joins TRBV4-1 and TRBJ2-1; 7 bases fit TRBD1. Losses at the gene ends were 5 bases for V and 9 bases for J; bases not matched to a gene: 7. Germline V gene data show CDR1 as MGHRA and CDR2 as YSYEKL. This CDR3 is 13 amino acids long. The CDR3 DNA sequence: TGCGCCAGCAGCAACCCAGGGGGTTTTGAGCAGTTCTTC. It translates to CASSNPGGFEQFF.

This chain connects TRBV11-2 to TRBJ2-7; D may be TRBD1 (6 bases). This CDR3 is built from 14 residues. Germline loops: CDR1 SGHAT, CDR2 FQNNGV. Trimming removed 7 bases at V and 2 bases at J, with 15 bases between. CDR3 residues: CASTTGLGPYEQYF. CDR3 DNA: TGTGCCAGCACCACAGGGTTAGGTCCCTACGAGCAGTACTTC.

The CDR3, as DNA: TGTGCCAGCAGCCTGGGACTAGCGGGGGCTAGCTCCTACAATGAGCAGTTCTTC. Encoded protein: CASSLGLAGASSYNEQFF. V and J are TRBV7-8 and TRBJ2-1, with 14 positions matching TRBD2. The trim removed 5 bases at V and 0 bases at J, leaving 6 bases unmatched. Germline CDR1 SGHVS, CDR2 FQNEAQ. The CDR3 consists of 18 residues. Combining the CDR3 with reference TRBV7-8 and TRBJ2-1 gives the whole variable domain GAGVSQSPRYKVAKRGQDVALRCDPISGHVSLFWYQQALGQGPEFLTYFQNEAQLDKSGLPSDRFFAERPEGSVSTLKIQRTQQEDSAVYLCASSLGLAGASSYNEQFFGPGTRLTVL.

This clone came up once. The chain links TRBV5-6 to TRBJ2-7; tentative D call: TRBD1 (5 bases). CDR1 and CDR2 (germline): SGHDT, YYEEEE. V was pared by 2 bases and J by 4 bases, with 16 bases between. The CDR3 extends over 15 amino acids. The CDR3 reads CASSFRQSNPYEQYF. CDR3 in DNA: TGTGCCAGCAGCTTTCGACAGTCGAATCCGTACGAGCAGTACTTC.

The table lists this clone with a count of one. V gene TRBV5-1 combines with J gene TRBJ2-2; TRBD2 matches at 12 bases. The CDR3 spans 20 residues. Per germline, CDR1 SGHRS and CDR2 YFSETQ. The J segment lost 6 bases and the V segment lost 0 bases, leaving 15 bases of the junction unmatched. The chain's CDR3 is CASSLVGASGGAPQAGELFF. The CDR3, as DNA: TGCGCCAGCAGCTTGGTAGGCGCTAGCGGGGGGGCCCCTCAGGCCGGGGAGCTGTTTTTT.

This clone occurred once. This CDR3 reads CASSVTGDETQYF. Written as DNA, the CDR3 is TGTGCCAGCAGCGTGACAGGGGATGAGACCCAGTACTTC. J is TRBJ2-5 and V is TRBV9, with TRBD1 matching over 8 bases. This CDR3 is built from 13 residues. Trimming removed 2 bases from V and 5 bases from J; junction bases left unmatched: 2. Germline CDR1 and CDR2: SGDLS and YYNGEE. The complete variable domain, with remaining parts taken from reference TRBV9 and TRBJ2-5, reads DSGVTQTPKHLITATGQRVTLRCSPRSGDLSVYWYQQSLDQGLQFLIQYYNGEERAKGNILERFSAQQFPDLHSELNLSSLELGDSALYFCASSVTGDETQYFGPGTRLLVL.

V gene TRBV28 combines with J gene TRBJ2-2; 10 bases map to TRBD1. The CDR3 runs 16 residues. Per germline, CDR1 MDHEN and CDR2 SYDVKM. Trimming at V came to 3 bases and at J to 4 bases, leaving 5 bases not matched to a gene. The CDR3 loop reads CASSFGDRGGTGELFF. CDR3 DNA sequence: TGTGCCAGCAGTTTCGGGGACAGGGGAGGCACCGGGGAGCTGTTTTTT.

The chain has TRBV18 and TRBJ2-1; TRBD1 aligns across 11 bases. The germline gives CDR1 KGHSH, CDR2 LQKENI. V shed 3 bases, J shed 2 bases, and the junction held 3 bases outside the gene matches. This CDR3 contains 16 residues. The CDR3 DNA sequence: TGTGCCAGCTCACCCGGACAGGGGGCAGCCTACAATGAGCAGTTCTTC. Its translation: CASSPGQGAAYNEQFF.

This clone was counted only a few times. The V call is TRBV11-2, the J call TRBJ1-2; D not certain. Trimming removed 8 bases from V and 6 bases from J, with 19 bases in between. There are 14 residues in the CDR3. Germline V CDR1 and CDR2: SGHAT, FQNNGV. DNA for the CDR3: TGTGCCAGCCAGCTCCATTTATCTGACAATGGCTACACCTTC. As protein: CASQLHLSDNGYTF.

The genes are TRBV15 and TRBJ2-5; a possible D gene is TRBD2 (5 bases). Germline assignment: CDR1 LNHNV and CDR2 YYDKDF (reference sequence). CDR3 length: 14 residues. V was shortened by 1 base and J by 5 bases, with 11 bases between the two germline ends. The CDR3 coding sequence is TGTGCCACCAGCAGAGTGCCCAGGAGGGAGACCCAGTACTTC. As protein: CATSRVPRRETQYF.

The chain employs TRBV11-3 and TRBJ2-2; D is perhaps TRBD2 (7 bases). V dropped 5 bases and J dropped 5 bases, with 15 bases sitting between them. The CDR3 is 15 amino acids. Germline V gene lookup returns CDR1 SGHNT and CDR2 YENEEA. The CDR3 DNA is TGTGCCAGCAGCGAAGCGCGGGGGCGGACCGGGGAGCTGTTTTTT. It translates to CASSEARGRTGELFF.

The chain has TRBV19 and TRBJ1-4; D call uncertain. CDR1 is LNHDA, CDR2 SQIVND, per germline (reference sequence). Trimming left V 6 bases short and J 0 bases short, with 8 bases between. The CDR3 has 14 amino acids. The CDR3 loop reads CASRTMATNEKLFF. CDR3 DNA: TGTGCCAGTAGAACAATGGCAACTAATGAAAAACTGTTTTTT.

The sample holds one count of this clone. The V gene is TRBV2, the J gene TRBJ1-1, with 11 bases that match TRBD1. The CDR3 covers 14 residues. Per germline, CDR1 SNHLY and CDR2 FYNNEI. The V and J ends lost 4 bases and 4 bases, in that order; junction bases with no gene match: 2. CDR3: CASSGTGGGTEAFF. The CDR3 region has the DNA TGTGCCAGCAGTGGGACAGGGGGCGGCACTGAAGCTTTCTTT.

The V gene is TRBV7-9, the J gene TRBJ1-5, with 11 bases fitting TRBD1. The V and J ends lost 1 base and 7 bases, in that order; junction bases with no gene match: 6. This CDR3 comprises 16 residues. Germline assignment: CDR1 SEHNR and CDR2 FQNEAQ (reference sequence). CDR3: CASSLGPRDRGQPQHF. In nucleotides, the CDR3 is TGTGCCAGCAGCTTAGGGCCTCGGGACAGGGGGCAGCCCCAGCATTTT.

The genes are TRBV28 and TRBJ2-1; tentatively, D is TRBD1 (5 bases). The CDR3 is made up of 15 amino acids. Germline V gives CDR1 MDHEN, CDR2 SYDVKM. Trimming shortened V by 7 bases and J by 0 bases, and 13 bases separated the two germline ends. The CDR3 here is CASTGQGPSYNEQFF. DNA for the CDR3: TGTGCCAGCACCGGGCAGGGCCCCTCCTACAATGAGCAGTTCTTC.

The genes are TRBV4-2 and TRBJ2-3; weak D call: TRBD2 (6 bases). V gave up 0 bases and J gave up 2 bases, with 12 bases separating them. CDR1 LGHNA and CDR2 YNFKEQ come from the germline V gene. The CDR3 extends over 16 amino acids. This chain's CDR3 is CASSQEPGLDTDTQYF. For the CDR3, the DNA is TGTGCCAGCAGCCAAGAACCGGGACTCGACACAGATACGCAGTATTTT.

V usage is TRBV11-3 and J usage is TRBJ2-7; D is possibly TRBD1 (6 bases). V lost 10 bases and J 4 bases, leaving 32 bases between the germline ends. Germline CDR1 is SGHNT and CDR2 is YENEEA. CDR3 size: 18 residues. In DNA form, the CDR3 reads TGTGCCATCCCGGCCCAGGCAGGGGCTATCTATCCCGAATACGAGCAGTACTTC. Its protein is CAIPAQAGAIYPEYEQYF.

The chain joins TRBV6-5 to TRBJ1-1, with TRBD1 as a possible D gene (5 bases). V was cut by 6 bases and J by 1 base, with 9 bases left in between. This CDR3 has 13 amino acids. CDR1 MNHEY and CDR2 SVGAGI come from the germline V gene. CDR3 sequence: CASSRGENTEAFF. The CDR3 DNA is TGTGCCAGCAGCCGGGGGGAGAACACTGAAGCTTTCTTT.

V and J are TRBV29-1 and TRBJ1-2; D may be TRBD1 (5 bases). The V end lost 4 bases, the J end lost 8 bases, and 14 bases lay between the germline ends. CDR1 is SQVTM and CDR2 is ANQGSEA in the germline V gene. The CDR3 is 12 residues long. CDR3 in amino acids: CSVVWQGPGYTF. Here the CDR3 DNA reads TGCAGCGTTGTGTGGCAGGGTCCAGGCTACACCTTC.

The rearrangement links TRBV19 to TRBJ1-6; tentative D call: TRBD1 (6 bases). Trimming shortened V by 2 bases and J by 8 bases, and 10 bases separated the two germline ends. There are 14 residues in the CDR3. The germline CDR1 and CDR2 sequences are LNHDA and SQIVND (reference sequence). The CDR3 reads CASSITGKDSPLHF. CDR3 coding DNA: TGTGCCAGTAGTATAACAGGGAAGGATTCACCCCTCCACTTT.

V usage is TRBV7-9 and J usage is TRBJ2-1; TRBD2 matches 11 bases. This CDR3 region has 15 residues. Germline assignment: CDR1 SEHNR and CDR2 FQNEAQ (reference sequence). V gave up 5 bases and J gave up 5 bases; unmatched junction bases: 5. The chain's CDR3 is CASSAGTSGNNEQFF. In nucleotides, the CDR3 is TGTGCCAGCAGCGCGGGGACTAGCGGAAACAATGAGCAGTTCTTC.

This rearrangement joins TRBV18 to TRBJ2-1, with a tentative D call TRBD1 (6 bases). From germline, CDR1 is KGHSH and CDR2 LQKENI. Trimming took off 3 bases at V and 8 bases at J, with 14 bases between the two ends. This CDR3 spans 14 amino acids. The DNA of the CDR3 is TGTGCCAGCTCACCCACAGGGCCCGGGGATGAGCAGTTCTTC. This gives the protein CASSPTGPGDEQFF.